The 9 T cell receptor beta chains in this list originate from one sample, sequenced in a study of vaccination and CD4 T cells after COVID-19. The Oncomine TCR Beta short-read assay was applied to DNA of cultured CD4+ T cells. From CD4+ T cells that had been cultured, genomic DNA was extracted. Via MiXCR, TCRdb re-called the PCR reads, giving one row per CDR3 protein. The sample yields about 10,000 distinct CDR3 sequences, approximately 31% seen once. No antigen has been identified for these receptors. Regarding treatment: roughly 10-day PBMC culture with coronavirus spike peptide pools or control peptides (ViraFEST assay). According to the study, CD4+ T cells from the unexposed donor were gathered ahead of the COVID-19 pandemic (2011-2018). Input material: CD4+ T cells from blood, cultured in vitro. All receptors come from a human donor in good health.

The V gene is TRBV2, the J gene TRBJ2-3; 9 bases align to TRBD2. Germline values: CDR1 SNHLY, CDR2 FYNNEI. V trimming: 5 bases; J trimming: 0 bases; junction bases outside the gene matches: 6. CDR3 length: 16 residues. The DNA of the CDR3 is TGTGCCAGCAGTTTGCTAGCGGGACAAAGCACAGATACGCAGTATTTT. Its translation is CASSLLAGQSTDTQYF.

V is TRBV7-2 and J is TRBJ2-7; D possibly matches TRBD1 or TRBD2 (5 bases each). The CDR3 covers 17 residues. The germline V gene has CDR1 SGHTA and CDR2 FQGNSA. The V and J ends lost 5 bases and 0 bases respectively, with 20 bases between them. The CDR3 DNA reads as TGTGCCAGCAGCCTCCCGGGGCCGGCAGGAAGCTCCTACGAGCAGTACTTC. It is translated as CASSLPGPAGSSYEQYF. Looking up the rest from reference TRBV7-2 and TRBJ2-7 gives the full variable domain: GAGVSQSPSNKVTEKGKDVELRCDPISGHTALYWYRQSLGQGLEFLIYFQGNSAPDKSGLPSDRFSAERTGGSVSTLTIQRTQQEDSAVYLCASSLPGPAGSSYEQYFGPGTRLTVT.

The chain is built from TRBV20-1 and TRBJ2-1; 12 nucleotides line up with TRBD2. CDR3 size: 15 residues. Per germline, CDR1 DFQATT and CDR2 SNEGSKA (reference sequence). J gave up 9 bases and V 5 bases, and 11 bases lay outside the gene matches. The CDR3 bases are TGCAGTGCTCCAGACCTAGCGGGAGGGCCTGGTGAGCAGTTCTTC. Its translation is CSAPDLAGGPGEQFF.

This clonotype was counted only a few times. This chain links TRBV10-3 with TRBJ2-7; 10 bases are shared with TRBD2. Per germline, CDR1 ENHRY and CDR2 SYGVKD. The J segment lost 5 bases and the V segment lost 6 bases, leaving 4 bases of the junction unmatched. CDR3 length: 13 amino acids. The CDR3 nucleotides are TGTGCCATCAGCGGGACTAGCGACCACGAGCAGTACTTC. Encoded protein: CAISGTSDHEQYF.

This clonotype was seen a few times. The chain recombines TRBV24-1 with TRBJ2-1, with D maybe TRBD1 (6 bases). Trimming took off 3 bases at V and 8 bases at J, with 13 bases between the two ends. The CDR3 covers 14 residues. Germline CDR1 KGHDR, CDR2 SFDVKD. The CDR3 sequence: CATSDRTTGYEQFF. CDR3 DNA sequence: TGTGCCACCAGTGATAGGACGACAGGCTATGAGCAGTTCTTC.

The rearrangement uses TRBV14 and TRBJ2-7; D gene ambiguous. Per the germline V gene, CDR1 is SGHDN and CDR2 is FVKESK. Trimming cost V 0 bases and J 9 bases, with 21 bases left between them. There are 16 residues in the CDR3. The CDR3 sequence is CASSQESALGVGGQYF. The CDR3 region has the DNA TGTGCCAGCAGCCAAGAGTCAGCCTTAGGAGTCGGCGGGCAGTACTTC.

The rearrangement joins TRBV5-1 to TRBJ1-1, with TRBD1 identical over 9 bases. There are 14 residues in the CDR3. The trim removed 4 bases at V and 8 bases at J, leaving 9 bases unmatched. Germline V gene sequence: CDR1 SGHRS, CDR2 YFSETQ. CDR3 DNA sequence: TGCGCCAGCAGCCCGGGGACAGGGCCCTACGAAGCTTTCTTT. Protein: CASSPGTGPYEAFF. The full variable domain, rest sourced from reference TRBV5-1 and TRBJ1-1, is KAGVTQTPRYLIKTRGQQVTLSCSPISGHRSVSWYQQTPGQGLQFLFEYFSETQRNKGNFPGRFSGRQFSNSRSEMNVSTLELGDSALYLCASSPGTGPYEAFFGQGTRLTVV.

This clonotype occurred a few times. The gene calls are TRBV4-2 and TRBJ1-5, with D perhaps TRBD1 (5 bases). The germline V gene encodes CDR1 LGHNA and CDR2 YNFKEQ. CDR3 length equals 14 residues. The ends were cut back, 4 bases at V and 5 bases at J, with 12 bases in the middle. For the CDR3, the DNA is TGTGCCAGCAGCCGGGGGGAATCCGATCAGCCCCAGCATTTT. Its translation: CASSRGESDQPQHF.

The genes are TRBV28 and TRBJ1-6, with unresolved D. Germline-derived CDR1 and CDR2 are MDHEN and SYDVKM. With 4 bases removed from V and 4 bases from J, the gap between germline ends came to 14 bases. There are 16 residues in the CDR3. The CDR3 here is CASSSLQEEYNSPLHF. The CDR3 DNA sequence: TGTGCCAGCAGTTCACTCCAGGAGGAGTATAATTCACCCCTCCACTTT.